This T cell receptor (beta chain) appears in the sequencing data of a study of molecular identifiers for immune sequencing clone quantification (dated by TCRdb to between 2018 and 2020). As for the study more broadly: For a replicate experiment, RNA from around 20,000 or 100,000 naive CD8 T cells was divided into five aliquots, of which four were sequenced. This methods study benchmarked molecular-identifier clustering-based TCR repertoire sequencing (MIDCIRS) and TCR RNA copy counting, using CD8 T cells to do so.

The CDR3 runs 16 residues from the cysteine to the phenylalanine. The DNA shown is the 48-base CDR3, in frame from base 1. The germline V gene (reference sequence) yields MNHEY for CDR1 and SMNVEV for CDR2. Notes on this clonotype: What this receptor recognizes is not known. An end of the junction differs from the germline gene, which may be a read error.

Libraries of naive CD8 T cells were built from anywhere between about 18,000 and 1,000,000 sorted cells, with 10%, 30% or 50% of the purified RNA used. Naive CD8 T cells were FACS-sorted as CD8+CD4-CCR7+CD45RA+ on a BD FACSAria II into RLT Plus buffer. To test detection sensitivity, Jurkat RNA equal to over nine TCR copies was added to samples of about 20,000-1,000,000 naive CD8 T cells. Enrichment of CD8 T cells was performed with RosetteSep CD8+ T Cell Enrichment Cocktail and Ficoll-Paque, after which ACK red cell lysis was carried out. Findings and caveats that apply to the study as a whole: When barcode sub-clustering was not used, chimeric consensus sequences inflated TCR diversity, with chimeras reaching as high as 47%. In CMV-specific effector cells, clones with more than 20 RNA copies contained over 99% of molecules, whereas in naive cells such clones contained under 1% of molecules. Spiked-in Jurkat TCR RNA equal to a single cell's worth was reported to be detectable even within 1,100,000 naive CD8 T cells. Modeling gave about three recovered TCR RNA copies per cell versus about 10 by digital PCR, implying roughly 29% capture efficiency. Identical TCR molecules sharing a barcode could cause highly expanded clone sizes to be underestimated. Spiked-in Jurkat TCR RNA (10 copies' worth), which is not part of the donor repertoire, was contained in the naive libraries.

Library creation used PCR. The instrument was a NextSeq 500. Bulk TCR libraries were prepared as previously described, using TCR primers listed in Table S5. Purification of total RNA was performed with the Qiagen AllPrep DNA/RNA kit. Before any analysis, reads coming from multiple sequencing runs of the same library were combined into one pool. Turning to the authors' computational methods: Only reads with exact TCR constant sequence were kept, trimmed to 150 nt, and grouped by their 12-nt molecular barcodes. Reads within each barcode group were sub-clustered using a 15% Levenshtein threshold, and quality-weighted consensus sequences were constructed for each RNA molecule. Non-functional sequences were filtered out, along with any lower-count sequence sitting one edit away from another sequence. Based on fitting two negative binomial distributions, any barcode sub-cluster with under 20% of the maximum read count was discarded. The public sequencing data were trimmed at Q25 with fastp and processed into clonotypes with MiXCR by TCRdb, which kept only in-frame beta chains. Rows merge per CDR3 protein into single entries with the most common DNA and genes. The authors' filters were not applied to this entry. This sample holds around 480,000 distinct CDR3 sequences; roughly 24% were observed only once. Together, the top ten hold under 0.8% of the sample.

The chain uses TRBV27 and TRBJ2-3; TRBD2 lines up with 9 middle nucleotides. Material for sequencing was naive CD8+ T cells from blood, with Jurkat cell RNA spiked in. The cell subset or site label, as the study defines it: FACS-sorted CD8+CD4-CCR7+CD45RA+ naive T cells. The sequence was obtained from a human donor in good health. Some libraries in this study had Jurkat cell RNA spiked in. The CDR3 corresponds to CASSHLAGRRTDMQYF. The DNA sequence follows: TGTGCCAGCAGCCATCTAGCGGGACGCCGCACAGATATGCAGTATTTT.